This entry describes one T cell receptor (beta chain). The antigen remains undetermined. This sample was included in a study of radiotherapy plus CTLA-4 blockade in lung cancer. V lost 0 bases, J lost 8 bases, and 9 bases lay in between. CDR1 is SGHNT, CDR2 YYREEE, per germline (reference sequence). The length of the CDR3 is 13 residues. Method: immunoSEQ multiplex PCR; TCRdb's copy keeps in-frame clones and lacks some. The sample consists of under 90,000 clones, 55% to 75% of them appearing once. Study observations and caveats: Tumor-origin TCR clones grew in blood after radiotherapy plus ipilimumab.

Focal radiation and CTLA-4 blockade (ipilimumab) were tested in chemo-refractory metastatic non-small-cell lung cancer patients. Source: peripheral blood, taken from a patient treated with radiotherapy plus ipilimumab. The TCR sequence derives from a human donor with non-small cell lung cancer that progressed on radiotherapy plus ipilimumab. This sequence joins TRBV5-4 and TRBJ2-1; D possibly corresponds to TRBD2 (6 bases). DNA of the CDR3: TGTGCCAGCAGCTTGGGGGGAGGTGATGAGCAGTTCTTC. Residues: CASSLGGGDEQFF.